These 32 T cell receptor beta chains came from one sample sequenced in a study of chemoradiotherapy in HPV16-positive cancers. Generated by immunoSEQ multiplex PCR, the TCRdb table keeps only in-frame clones and is missing some. The sample holds roughly 1,800 clones, around 96% seen once. The sequencing here drew on tumor tissue, taken from a patient who underwent chemoradiotherapy. The receptors were gathered from a human donor with HPV-associated anogenital cancer.

In DNA form, the CDR3 reads TGCGCCAGCAGCCAAGATCCAGGGCACAGGGGGTATGATGGGGCCAACGTCCTGACTTTC. Translated, it gives CASSQDPGHRGYDGANVLTF. V is TRBV4-3 and J is TRBJ2-6, with 8 bases identical to TRBD1. This CDR3 comprises 20 residues. V shed 0 bases and J 3 bases; nucleotides not matched to a gene: 13. Germline values: CDR1 LGHNA, CDR2 YSLEER.

The V and J genes are TRBV6-1 and TRBJ1-5; a possible D gene is TRBD1 (5 bases). This CDR3 is built from 15 residues. Between the trimmed V and J ends, which lost 2 bases and 1 base, there was a span of 9 bases. CDR1 and CDR2 from the germline V gene are MNHNS and SASEGT. The CDR3 bases are TGTGCCAGCAGTGAACGGGGGGGGAGCAATCAGCCCCAGCATTTT. As protein: CASSERGGSNQPQHF.

This chain connects TRBV10-2 to TRBJ2-7; TRBD2 might be the D (6 bases). The V and J ends lost 5 bases and 3 bases respectively, with 14 bases between them. Germline V gene data show CDR1 as WSHSY and CDR2 as SAAADI. This CDR3 has 14 amino acids. DNA of the CDR3: TGCGCCAGCAGTCCCTTGTTGGGGGGCTACGAGCAGTACTTC. It translates to CASSPLLGGYEQYF.

The rearrangement uses TRBV7-9 and TRBJ2-5; 11 bases are shared with TRBD2. From germline, CDR1 is SEHNR and CDR2 FQNEAQ (reference sequence). The CDR3 is 17 amino acids. V lost 1 base, J lost 2 bases, and 6 bases stayed unmatched. In DNA form, the CDR3 reads TGTGCCAGCAGCTTAGTACAGACTAGCGGGGAACAAGAGACCCAGTACTTC. It specifies CASSLVQTSGEQETQYF.

This clone was detected only once. The chain joins TRBV4-2 to TRBJ2-2; 14 bases agree with TRBD2. The CDR3 has 20 amino acids. V shed 0 bases, J shed 1 base, and the junction held 7 bases outside the gene matches. Germline-derived CDR1 and CDR2 are LGHNA and YNFKEQ. The chain's CDR3 is CASSQDLGLAGGQNTGELFF. As DNA, the CDR3 is TGTGCCAGCAGCCAAGATCTAGGACTAGCGGGGGGACAGAACACCGGGGAGCTGTTTTTT.

This sequence joins TRBV29-1 and TRBJ2-7; 14 bases fit TRBD2. The CDR3 runs 14 residues. The junction had 6 bases not matched to a gene; V was cut back by 7 bases and J by 4 bases. Germline values: CDR1 SQVTM, CDR2 ANQGSEA. The CDR3 reads CSATGTSGSYEQYF. CDR3 coding DNA: TGCAGCGCTACTGGGACTAGCGGGAGTTACGAGCAGTACTTC.

V usage is TRBV5-6 and J usage is TRBJ1-2; the D gene is possibly TRBD1 (5 bases). The CDR3 extends over 18 amino acids. Germline CDR1 SGHDT, CDR2 YYEEEE. V lost 0 bases and J lost 2, with 20 bases in between. CDR3 in DNA: TGTGCCAGCAGCTTGGAAGAGGTAACGGGGCAGGCGAACTATGGCTACACCTTC. Translated, it gives CASSLEEVTGQANYGYTF.

The CDR3: CASSLEAAGASGSYNEQFF. The DNA of the CDR3 is TGTGCCAGCAGCCTAGAGGCCGCCGGGGCTAGCGGCTCCTACAATGAGCAGTTCTTC. The J gene is TRBJ2-1, the V gene TRBV4-2; 7 bases agree with TRBD2. The CDR3 runs 19 residues. CDR1 is LGHNA, CDR2 YNFKEQ, per germline. V shed 4 bases and J 0 bases; nucleotides not matched to a gene: 15.

J is TRBJ2-7 and V is TRBV10-3, with unresolved D. Germline V lookup: CDR1 ENHRY, CDR2 SYGVKD. The length of the CDR3 is 16 residues. The V end lost 0 bases, the J end lost 3 bases, and 15 bases lay between the germline ends. CDR3 nucleotide sequence: TGTGCCATCAGTGAGTCCACGGTCAAGGTGAACTACGAGCAGTACTTC. Its translation: CAISESTVKVNYEQYF.

The V gene is TRBV15, the J gene TRBJ1-5; D ambiguous. Germline-derived CDR1 and CDR2 are LNHNV and YYDKDF (reference sequence). The CDR3 runs to 12 residues. Trimming took 3 bases from V and 3 from J, leaving 3 bases between them. CDR3 sequence reads: CATSRDNQPQHF. CDR3 DNA: TGTGCCACCAGCAGGGACAATCAGCCCCAGCATTTT.

The V and J genes are TRBV10-1 and TRBJ2-2; no reliable D call. Trimming took off 2 bases at V and 11 bases at J, with 9 bases between the two ends. CDR3 length equals 12 residues. CDR1 and CDR2 from the germline V gene are WNHNN and SYGVQD (reference sequence). DNA of the CDR3: TGCGCCAGCAGTGAGAGGATGGACGAGCTGTTTTTT. It is translated as CASSERMDELFF.

CDR3 sequence: CSARFRDTQYF. Here the CDR3 DNA reads TGCAGTGCTCGGTTCCGGGATACGCAGTATTTT. This chain joins TRBV20-1 and TRBJ2-3, with D hard to call. The CDR3 contains 11 residues. V lost 5 bases and J 6 bases, leaving 9 bases between the germline ends. Germline CDR1 is DFQATT and CDR2 is SNEGSKA (reference sequence).

The chain is built from TRBV9 and TRBJ2-2, with 8 bases that match TRBD1. Germline CDR1 SGDLS, CDR2 YYNGEE. Losses at the gene ends were 4 bases for V and 7 bases for J; bases not matched to a gene: 12. This CDR3 is built from 16 residues. The CDR3 is CASSPRGRQGFGELFF. CDR3 coding DNA: TGTGCCAGCAGCCCCCGTGGGAGACAGGGGTTCGGGGAGCTGTTTTTT.

Written as DNA, the CDR3 is TGCGCCAGCAGCCTTGACAGTATAACAGATACGCAGTATTTT. Amino acid sequence: CASSLDSITDTQYF. This chain links TRBV4-1 with TRBJ2-3, with D perhaps TRBD1 (5 bases). V was trimmed by 4 bases and J by 3 bases, leaving 11 bases between them. Germline V gene data show CDR1 as MGHRA and CDR2 as YSYEKL. CDR3 size: 14 residues.

V usage is TRBV9 and J usage is TRBJ2-2; TRBD2 agrees at 7 bases. J lost 7 bases, V lost 0 bases, and 6 bases had no gene match. Germline V gene data show CDR1 as SGDLS and CDR2 as YYNGEE. This CDR3 comprises 15 residues. The CDR3 region has the DNA TGTGCCAGCAGCGTAGGGGCGGGAGAAGGCGGGGAGCTGTTTTTT. Translated: CASSVGAGEGGELFF. Looking up the rest from reference TRBV9 and TRBJ2-2 gives the full variable domain: DSGVTQTPKHLITATGQRVTLRCSPRSGDLSVYWYQQSLDQGLQFLIQYYNGEERAKGNILERFSAQQFPDLHSELNLSSLELGDSALYFCASSVGAGEGGELFFGEGSRLTVL.

The gene calls are TRBV5-6 and TRBJ1-5; D call uncertain. Deletions cut 1 base from V and 3 bases from J, with 17 bases between. CDR3 size: 17 residues. Germline V gene lookup returns CDR1 SGHDT and CDR2 YYEEEE. CDR3 nucleotide sequence: TGTGCCAGCAGCTTGAGGCAGCTTAACTGGGTCAATCAGCCCCAGCATTTT. Translating gives CASSLRQLNWVNQPQHF. Using reference TRBV5-6 and TRBJ1-5 for the parts outside the CDR3, the full variable domain is DAGVTQSPTHLIKTRGQQVTLRCSPKSGHDTVSWYQQALGQGPQFIFQYYEEEERQRGNFPDRFSGHQFPNYSSELNVNALLLGDSALYLCASSLRQLNWVNQPQHFGDGTRLSIL.

J is TRBJ1-4 and V is TRBV7-9; D is perhaps TRBD1 (5 bases). Germline V lookup: CDR1 SEHNR, CDR2 FQNEAQ (reference sequence). V lost 1 base to trimming and J lost 4 bases, with 16 bases between them. This CDR3 comprises 17 residues. The CDR3 coding sequence is TGTGCCAGCAGCTTAGTCTGGTCGGGGGGAATTAATGAAAAACTGTTTTTT. It codes for CASSLVWSGGINEKLFF.

The genes are TRBV27 and TRBJ2-1; a weak D match, TRBD2 (5 bases). V was cut by 7 bases and J by 5 bases, with 12 bases left in between. Germline V lookup: CDR1 MNHEY, CDR2 SMNVEV (reference sequence). This CDR3 has 13 residues. The CDR3 nucleotides read TGTGCCAGCATTGGGTTGGGAGACAATGAGCAGTTCTTC. It specifies CASIGLGDNEQFF.

The V call is TRBV28, the J call TRBJ2-5, with a possible D match to TRBD1 (5 bases). The V and J ends lost 7 bases and 5 bases respectively, with 20 bases between them. In germline, CDR1 is MDHEN, CDR2 SYDVKM. This CDR3 spans 15 amino acids. The CDR3 sequence: CASNAVGMGQETQYF. The CDR3 DNA is TGTGCCAGCAACGCCGTGGGGATGGGGCAGGAGACCCAGTACTTC.

The chain employs TRBV11-2 and TRBJ2-7, with D perhaps TRBD2 (6 bases). V was pared by 5 bases and J by 3 bases, with 14 bases between. From germline, CDR1 is SGHAT and CDR2 FQNNGV. The length of the CDR3 is 14 residues. The CDR3: CASSDIAALYEQYF. The CDR3 nucleotides read TGTGCCAGCAGCGACATAGCGGCCCTCTACGAGCAGTACTTC.

V is TRBV18 and J is TRBJ2-6; no clear D gene. The CDR3 contains 15 residues. The V end lost 0 bases, the J end lost 4 bases, and 7 bases lay between the germline ends. CDR1 is KGHSH and CDR2 is LQKENI in the germline V gene. The CDR3 loop reads CASSPPRSGANVLTF. CDR3 DNA: TGTGCCAGCTCACCACCCAGATCCGGGGCCAACGTCCTGACTTTC.

The CDR3 reads CASSVTSRTDTQYF. In nucleotides, the CDR3 is TGTGCCAGCAGCGTAACGAGTCGTACAGATACGCAGTATTTT. The chain links TRBV9 to TRBJ2-3; no clear D. Between the trimmed V and J ends, which lost 1 base and 3 bases, there was a span of 9 bases. In germline, CDR1 is SGDLS, CDR2 YYNGEE. The CDR3 totals 14 residues.

As DNA, the CDR3 is TGTGCCATCAGTAATAGCAATCAGCCCCAGCATTTT. Protein product: CAISNSNQPQHF. The J gene is TRBJ1-5, the V gene TRBV10-3; D gene unclear. Trimming removed 5 bases at V and 0 bases at J, with 2 bases between. Germline CDR1 is ENHRY and CDR2 is SYGVKD. This CDR3 has 12 residues.

CDR3 protein: CASSGNSYTEAFF. The CDR3 DNA sequence: TGTGCCAGCTCCGGCAACTCGTACACTGAAGCTTTCTTT. The chain combines TRBV28 with TRBJ1-1; D remains unclear. The CDR3 is made up of 13 amino acids. Trimming cost V 8 bases and J 3 bases, with 13 bases left between them. CDR1 and CDR2 (germline): MDHEN, SYDVKM.

The chain combines TRBV2 with TRBJ2-3; D gene uncertain. Germline CDR1 SNHLY, CDR2 FYNNEI. This CDR3 region has 13 residues. V was clipped by 10 bases and J by 0 bases, with 11 bases between them. The CDR3 nucleotides read TGTGCCATTTGGGCATCTAGCACAGATACGCAGTATTTT. It codes for CAIWASSTDTQYF.

The chain recombines TRBV6-5 with TRBJ1-1; 8 bases fit TRBD1. This CDR3 spans 14 amino acids. V lost 8 bases to trimming and J lost 5 bases; unmatched junction nucleotides: 10. Germline loops: CDR1 MNHEY, CDR2 SVGAGI. CDR3 in DNA: TGTGCCAGCGGGGACAGGCTGAAGGATACTGAAGCTTTCTTT. It yields the protein CASGDRLKDTEAFF.

The chain couples TRBV19 to TRBJ1-2; no clear D. CDR1 and CDR2 from the germline V gene are LNHDA and SQIVND (reference sequence). V was trimmed by 7 bases and J by 4 bases, leaving 10 bases between them. CDR3 length equals 12 residues. CDR3 coding DNA: TGTGCCAGTATCGGCAAGCCCTATGGCTACACCTTC. It is translated as CASIGKPYGYTF.

The gene calls are TRBV4-1 and TRBJ1-3; D remains unclear. There are 13 residues in the CDR3. Trimming took off 9 bases at V and 4 bases at J, with 13 bases between the two ends. The germline CDR1 and CDR2 sequences are MGHRA and YSYEKL. CDR3 DNA sequence: TGCGCCAGTGGGTTCGACCAGGGAAACACCATATATTTT. Translation: CASGFDQGNTIYF.

The V and J genes are TRBV2 and TRBJ1-2; D ambiguous. CDR1 and CDR2 from the germline V gene are SNHLY and FYNNEI. The CDR3 runs 14 residues. V lost 6 bases, J lost 3 bases, and 14 bases lay in between. The CDR3: CASSDPVDYYGYTF. CDR3 nucleotide sequence: TGTGCCAGCAGCGACCCCGTAGACTACTATGGCTACACCTTC.

The chain has TRBV14 and TRBJ1-6; 7 nucleotides agree with TRBD1. The J segment lost 9 bases and the V segment lost 3 bases, leaving 5 bases of the junction unmatched. The germline V gene has CDR1 SGHDN and CDR2 FVKESK. The CDR3 is 14 residues long. The CDR3 region is CASSQRGGASPLHF. The DNA for the CDR3 is TGTGCCAGCAGCCAGAGAGGGGGCGCTTCACCCCTCCACTTT. Full variable domain (missing parts from reference TRBV14 and TRBJ1-6): EAGVTQFPSHSVIEKGQTVTLRCDPISGHDNLYWYRRVMGKEIKFLLHFVKESKQDESGMPNNRFLAERTGGTYSTLKVQPAELEDSGVYFCASSQRGGASPLHFGNGTRLTVT.

Worth noting for this clone: The junction departs from germline at one end; a sequencing error may be responsible. The chain uses TRBV11-2 and TRBJ1-2; possibly TRBD1 for D (6 bases). The CDR3 has 17 amino acids. In germline, CDR1 is SGHAT, CDR2 FQNNGV. In DNA, the CDR3 is TGTGCCAGCAGCTTAAATTGGGGCCGGGGGGGCGCATGGGCTGAAGGCTTC. Translation gives CASSLNWGRGGAWAEGF.

The V gene is TRBV7-9, the J gene TRBJ1-1; TRBD1 is a possible D gene (5 bases). CDR3 size: 13 residues. Trimming left V 3 bases short and J 2 bases short, with 7 bases between. Per germline, CDR1 SEHNR and CDR2 FQNEAQ (reference sequence). In nucleotides, the CDR3 is TGTGCCAGCAGCTTCGGGGCTAACACTGAAGCTTTCTTT. This sequence encodes CASSFGANTEAFF.